This T cell receptor (beta chain) was obtained from a study of shared clonotypes between healthy human individuals (dated by TCRdb to the early 2020s). Turning to the overall study: The cohort comprised a couple of women and a few men aged 18 to 49 years. For each donor, CD4 naive and CD4 memory were each given three plates, CD8 naive was given two plates, and CD8 memory was given one plate. To estimate repertoire size and how much clonotypes are shared between individuals, the study performed deep sequencing of blood TCR repertoires from about five healthy adults. To increase sequencing depth and limit assay-specific biases, TCR repertoire library preparation and sequencing were carried out by different laboratories using diverse techniques. Per donor, leukapheresis produced somewhere between about 0.85 and 10 billion PBMCs. Summary of the overall study and its limitations: The genetic and exposure-history diversity represented was limited by the small number of donors. Compared with non-shared clonotypes, the clonotypes found in all four sorted-subset donors had higher generation probabilities. Rarefaction of sorted-subset datasets indicated incomplete sequencing despite the large sequencing depth. Based on pairwise subsampling, the degree of clonotype sharing among donors was expected to be affected by sequencing depth. Naive subsets generally had larger estimated clonotype richness than memory subsets did. Sampling was limited to blood, and TCR repertoires in tissue likely differ from TCR repertoires in blood. When a few donors were compared, the shared fraction of clonotypes was 5% to 6.5% for naive CD4, around 3.5% for naive CD8, roughly 2.5% for memory CD4, and 0.35% to 0.4% for memory CD8.

Using the deep immunoSEQ assay, TCR CDR3 regions were amplified from genomic DNA by multiplex PCR. Extracted genomic DNA from each cell subset was spread evenly across all wells of several immunoSEQ 96-well plates, with each plate serving as a replicate. For sorted subsets, 150 to 250 ng genomic DNA, equal to about 30,000 T cell genomes, was loaded into each replicate PCR. Purified libraries were quantified with a Qubit 3.0 fluorometer, sized on a Bioanalyzer 2100, and re-quantified with the KAPA Library Quantification kit. Every immunoSEQ 96-well plate was sequenced on a separate single-read 150-cycle Illumina NextSeq 550 flow cell. The authors' analysis ran thus. The immunoSEQ output contained only junctional sequences without quality scores, so filtering could not match that applied to full-length reads. To assign V/J genes and CDR3, sequences were annotated against IMGT germline references using PyIR, a Python wrapper for IgBLAST v1.9. Reads were removed for weak V/J assignments (E-value above 1e-6), missing CDR3, stop codons, out-of-frame junctions, or ambiguous translated residues. V3J clonotypes were defined as sequences sharing an identical inferred V gene, J gene, and CDR3 amino acid sequence. The percentage overlap between two repertoires was calculated by dividing the number of shared unique clonotypes by the size of the smaller repertoire. Richness of each repertoire was evaluated using RTK rarefaction, the Chao1 estimator, and Recon v2.1 estimates of unobserved clonotypes. For all TCRbeta clonotypes obtained by the gDNA method from several donors, generation probabilities were computed with OLGA. Here the immuneACCESS table is served through TCRdb, limited to in-frame sequences with V and J called. Missing clones are a known gap in these copies; in checked studies unresolved V genes cover under half, and the rest lacks a known reason. V, J and clone size reflect that table, while D and trimming were determined from the DNA. The sample table contains some 1 million clones; only one count was recorded for roughly 70% of them. About 1.5% of the sample is taken by the ten largest.

Donors were healthy HIV-negative adults with no recently reported acute infections or vaccinations. All donors were Caucasian adults living in Nashville, Tennessee, USA. CD4+ T cells were enriched by magnetic negative selection, after which naive cells were positively selected on CD45RA and the negative fraction was taken as the memory subset. Blood was collected by leukapheresis, and PBMCs were isolated by Ficoll-Histopaque density gradient centrifugation and then cryopreserved in liquid nitrogen vapor phase. Purity and quantity of every magnetically sorted T cell population were checked by analytical flow cytometry. Each sorted fraction had its genomic DNA isolated and then quantified by UV absorbance on a Nanodrop 2000c. In the case of this clone: Its antigen has not been determined. Within one base of it there is no much larger clone, and no base qualities were kept.

V is pruned by 4 bases and J by 5 bases, leaving 11 bases of the junction without a gene match. The CDR3 measures 15 amino acids from cysteine to phenylalanine. The only DNA kept is the CDR3, 45 bases in frame from the first base. According to the germline V gene, CDR1 reads SGDLS and CDR2 reads YYNGEE. The sequence is built from TRBV9 and TRBJ1-1; 7 bases in between match TRBD1. Sequencing was done on a sample of memory CD4+ T cells sorted from blood. The cell subset or site label, read with the paper, signifies: CD45RA-negative fraction. The clonotype comes from a man between 18 and 35 years old in good health. The CDR3 in this case is CASSPRQGQGTEAFF. The bases are TGTGCCAGCAGCCCCAGACAGGGCCAGGGAACTGAAGCTTTCTTT.